One T cell receptor (beta chain) is described in this entry. This entry is derived from a study of T cell repertoires in cytomegalovirus infection. Study-level information: Matching HLA type, along with CMV infection, was indicated by public TCR beta signatures.

The CDR3 consists of 18 residues. Looked up from germline, CDR1 is MGHDK and CDR2 is SYGVNS. The V gene lost 2 bases and the J gene lost 0 bases, with 17 bases spanning the gap. TCRdb reanalysed the reads using MiXCR and keeps one entry per CDR3 protein. The sample has approximately 260,000 distinct CDR3 sequences, 15% to 20% seen once. This TCR was recovered from a human donor in good health (CMV status not recorded). Some clones in this sample may be carry-over from other donors' samples. Sequenced: CD8+ T cells from PBMCs. This chain connects TRBV25-1 to TRBJ1-3; D call uncertain. DNA for the CDR3: TGTGCCAGCAGTGAAACCACCTACCATACGAGCTCTGGAAACACCATATATTTT. This sequence encodes CASSETTYHTSSGNTIYF.